This TCR beta chain was observed in a study of T-cell memory formation after mild COVID-19. The CDR3 has 15 amino acids. From germline, CDR1 is MNHEY and CDR2 SVGAGI. With 6 bases clipped from V and 13 bases from J, the junction kept 13 bases outside the gene matches. This clonotype was detected a few times. Via MiXCR, TCRdb re-called the 5' RACE reads, giving one row per CDR3 protein. The data contain approximately 400,000 distinct CDR3 sequences, 15% to 20% of them seen just once; the ten biggest clones take up 20% to 25%. The J gene is TRBJ2-1, the V gene TRBV6-5; 12 bases map to TRBD2. The receptor was isolated from a man younger than 30 who had mild COVID-19 (a few samples of this study predate the infection). Cell type and time point are not known. The source material was PBMCs or a T cell subset sorted from them (not recorded which). Written as DNA, the CDR3 is TGTGCCAGCAGAAAACCTGGGACTAGCGGGTGGGTACAGTTCTTC. Translating gives CASRKPGTSGWVQFF.